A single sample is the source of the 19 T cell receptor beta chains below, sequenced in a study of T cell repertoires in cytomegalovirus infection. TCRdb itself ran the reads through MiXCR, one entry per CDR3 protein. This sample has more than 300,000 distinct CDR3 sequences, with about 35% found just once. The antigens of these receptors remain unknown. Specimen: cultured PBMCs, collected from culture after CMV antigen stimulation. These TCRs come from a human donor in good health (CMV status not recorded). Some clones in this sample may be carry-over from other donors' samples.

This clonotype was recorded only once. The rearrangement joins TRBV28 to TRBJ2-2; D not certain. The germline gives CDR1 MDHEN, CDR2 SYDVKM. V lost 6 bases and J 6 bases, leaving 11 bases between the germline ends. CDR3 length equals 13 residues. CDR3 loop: CASRPSHPGELFF. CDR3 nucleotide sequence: TGTGCCAGCAGGCCCTCACACCCCGGGGAGCTGTTTTTT.

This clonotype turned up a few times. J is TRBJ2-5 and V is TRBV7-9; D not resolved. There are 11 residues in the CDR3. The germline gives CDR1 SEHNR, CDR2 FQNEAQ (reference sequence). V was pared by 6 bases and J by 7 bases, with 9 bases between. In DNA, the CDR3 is TGTGCCAGCAGAAGTCTTGGGACCCAGTACTTC. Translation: CASRSLGTQYF.

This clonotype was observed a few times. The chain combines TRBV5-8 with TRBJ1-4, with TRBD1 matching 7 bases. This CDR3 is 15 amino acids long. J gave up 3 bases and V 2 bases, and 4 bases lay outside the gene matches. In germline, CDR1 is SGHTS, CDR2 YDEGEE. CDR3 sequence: CASSLQGFPNEKLFF. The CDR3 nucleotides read TGTGCCAGCAGCTTACAGGGGTTTCCTAATGAAAAACTGTTTTTT.

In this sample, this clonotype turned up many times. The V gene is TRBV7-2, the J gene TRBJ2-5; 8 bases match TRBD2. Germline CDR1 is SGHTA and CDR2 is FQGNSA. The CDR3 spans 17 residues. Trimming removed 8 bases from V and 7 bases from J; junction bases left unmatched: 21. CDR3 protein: CASSAVSGSSTLGTQYF. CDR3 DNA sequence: TGTGCCAGCTCGGCTGTAAGCGGGAGTTCCACTTTGGGGACCCAGTACTTC. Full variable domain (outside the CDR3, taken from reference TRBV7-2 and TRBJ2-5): GAGVSQSPSNKVTEKGKDVELRCDPISGHTALYWYRQSLGQGLEFLIYFQGNSAPDKSGLPSDRFSAERTGGSVSTLTIQRTQQEDSAVYLCASSAVSGSSTLGTQYFGPGTRLLVL.

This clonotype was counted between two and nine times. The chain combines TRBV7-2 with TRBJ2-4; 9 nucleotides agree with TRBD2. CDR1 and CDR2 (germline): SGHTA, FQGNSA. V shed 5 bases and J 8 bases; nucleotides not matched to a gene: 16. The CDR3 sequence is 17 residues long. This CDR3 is CASSPHGFGTSYDIQYF. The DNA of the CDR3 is TGTGCCAGCAGCCCACATGGATTTGGGACTAGCTATGACATTCAGTACTTC.

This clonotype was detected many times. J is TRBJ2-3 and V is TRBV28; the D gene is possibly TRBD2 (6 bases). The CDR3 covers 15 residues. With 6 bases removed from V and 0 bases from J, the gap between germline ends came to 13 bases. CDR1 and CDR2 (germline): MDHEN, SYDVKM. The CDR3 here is CASSLGSGSTDTQYF. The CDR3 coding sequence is TGTGCCAGCAGCTTAGGAAGCGGGAGCACAGATACGCAGTATTTT.

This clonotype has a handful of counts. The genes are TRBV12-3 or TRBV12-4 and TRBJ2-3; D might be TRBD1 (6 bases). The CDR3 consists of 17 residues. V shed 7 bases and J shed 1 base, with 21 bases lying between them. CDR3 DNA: TGTGCCAGCACCTACCCGTACAGGGAGTCCGGCACAGATACGCAGTATTTT. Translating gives CASTYPYRESGTDTQYF.

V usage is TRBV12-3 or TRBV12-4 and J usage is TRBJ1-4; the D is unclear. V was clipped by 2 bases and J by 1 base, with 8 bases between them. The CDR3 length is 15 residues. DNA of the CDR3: TGTGCCAGCAGTTTACGGACCCTAACTAATGAAAAACTGTTTTTT. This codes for CASSLRTLTNEKLFF.

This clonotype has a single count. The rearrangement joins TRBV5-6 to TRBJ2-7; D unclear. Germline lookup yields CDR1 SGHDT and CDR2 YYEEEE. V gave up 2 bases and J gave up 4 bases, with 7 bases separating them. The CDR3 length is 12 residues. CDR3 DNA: TGTGCCAGCAGCTTAAATGGTTACGAGCAGTACTTC. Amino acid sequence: CASSLNGYEQYF. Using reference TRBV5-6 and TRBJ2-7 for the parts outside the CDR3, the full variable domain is DAGVTQSPTHLIKTRGQQVTLRCSPKSGHDTVSWYQQALGQGPQFIFQYYEEEERQRGNFPDRFSGHQFPNYSSELNVNALLLGDSALYLCASSLNGYEQYFGPGTRLTVT.

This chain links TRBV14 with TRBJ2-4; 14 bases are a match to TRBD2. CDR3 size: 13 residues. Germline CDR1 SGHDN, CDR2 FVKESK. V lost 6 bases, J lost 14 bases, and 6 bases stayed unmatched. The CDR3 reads CASSPGLAGVKYF. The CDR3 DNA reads TGTGCCAGCAGTCCGGGACTAGCGGGAGTAAAGTACTTC.

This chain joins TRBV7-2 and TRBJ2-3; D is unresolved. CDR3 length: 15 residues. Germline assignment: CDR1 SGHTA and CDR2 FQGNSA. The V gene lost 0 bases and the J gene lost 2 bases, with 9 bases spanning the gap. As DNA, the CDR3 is TGTGCCAGCAGCTTAGCGAGTTCTCCCACAGATACGCAGTATTTT. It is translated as CASSLASSPTDTQYF.

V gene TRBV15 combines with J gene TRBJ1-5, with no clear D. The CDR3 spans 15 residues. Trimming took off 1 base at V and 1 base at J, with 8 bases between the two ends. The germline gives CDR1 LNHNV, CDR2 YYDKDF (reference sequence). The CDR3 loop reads CATSRGQESNQPQHF. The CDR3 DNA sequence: TGTGCCACCAGCAGAGGCCAAGAAAGCAATCAGCCCCAGCATTTT.

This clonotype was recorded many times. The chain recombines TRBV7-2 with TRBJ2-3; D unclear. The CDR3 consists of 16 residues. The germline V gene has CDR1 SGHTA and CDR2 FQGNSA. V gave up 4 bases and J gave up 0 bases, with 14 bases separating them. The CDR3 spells CASSSQGASSTDTQYF. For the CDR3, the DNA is TGTGCCAGCAGCTCACAAGGAGCGTCTAGCACAGATACGCAGTATTTT.

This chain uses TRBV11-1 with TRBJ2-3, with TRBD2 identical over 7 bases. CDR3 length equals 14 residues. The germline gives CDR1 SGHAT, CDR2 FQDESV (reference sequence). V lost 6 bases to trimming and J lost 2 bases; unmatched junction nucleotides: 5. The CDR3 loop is CASSFGTTTDTQYF. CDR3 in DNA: TGTGCCAGCAGTTTTGGGACTACCACAGATACGCAGTATTTT.

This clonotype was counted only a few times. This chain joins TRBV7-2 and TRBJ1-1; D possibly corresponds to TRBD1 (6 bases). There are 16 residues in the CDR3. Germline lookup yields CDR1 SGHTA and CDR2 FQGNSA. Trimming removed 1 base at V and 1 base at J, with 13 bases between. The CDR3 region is CASSLVGDIWNTEAFF. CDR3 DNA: TGTGCCAGCAGCTTAGTTGGGGACATTTGGAACACTGAAGCTTTCTTT. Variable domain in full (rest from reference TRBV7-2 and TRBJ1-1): GAGVSQSPSNKVTEKGKDVELRCDPISGHTALYWYRQSLGQGLEFLIYFQGNSAPDKSGLPSDRFSAERTGGSVSTLTIQRTQQEDSAVYLCASSLVGDIWNTEAFFGQGTRLTVV.

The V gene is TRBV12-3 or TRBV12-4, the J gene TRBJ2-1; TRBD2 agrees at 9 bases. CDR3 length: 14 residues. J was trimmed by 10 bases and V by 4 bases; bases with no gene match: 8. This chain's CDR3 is CASSSASGTGEQFF. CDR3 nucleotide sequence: TGTGCCAGCAGTTCTGCTAGCGGGACGGGAGAGCAGTTCTTC.

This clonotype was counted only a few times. The CDR3 sequence is CATSSGTGRYEQYF. CDR3 DNA: TGTGCCACCTCGTCCGGGACAGGGCGCTACGAGCAGTACTTC. The rearrangement links TRBV19 to TRBJ2-7; TRBD1 agrees at 9 bases. This CDR3 comprises 14 residues. From germline, CDR1 is LNHDA and CDR2 SQIVND (reference sequence). Trimming removed 10 bases from V and 3 bases from J; junction bases left unmatched: 10.

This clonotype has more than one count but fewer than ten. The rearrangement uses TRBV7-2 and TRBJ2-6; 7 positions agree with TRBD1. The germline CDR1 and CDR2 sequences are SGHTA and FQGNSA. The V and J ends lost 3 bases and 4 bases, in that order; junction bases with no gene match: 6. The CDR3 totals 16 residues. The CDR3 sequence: CASSLRQGTGANVLTF. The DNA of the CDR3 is TGTGCCAGCAGCTTGAGACAGGGTACAGGGGCCAACGTCCTGACTTTC.

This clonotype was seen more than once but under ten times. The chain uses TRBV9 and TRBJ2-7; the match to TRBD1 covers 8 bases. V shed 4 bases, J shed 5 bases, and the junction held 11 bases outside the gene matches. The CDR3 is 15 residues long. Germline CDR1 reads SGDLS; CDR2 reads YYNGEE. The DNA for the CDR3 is TGTGCCAGCAGCCAGGGGACAGGTGTGATGGACGAGCAGTACGTC. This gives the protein CASSQGTGVMDEQYV.